Listed below are T cell receptor beta chains from one sample, sequenced in a study of sequential checkpoint blockade in melanoma. Sequenced by immunoSEQ multiplex PCR; TCRdb stores in-frame clones only, minus some. The sample has under 7,500 clones; roughly a quarter are singletons. Material: tumor tissue (inferred from file names), obtained from a patient given nivolumab and ipilimumab in sequence. The source is a human donor with melanoma. The CDR3 runs from the conserved cysteine through the conserved F or W. A D gene is named only where the DNA matches it firmly. Rows may omit the clone size; those that give it use once, few, many or a size class.

j_call d_call clone_size v_call cdr3_nt cdr3_aa
TRBJ2-7 TRBD1 few TRBV6-8 TGTGCCAGCAGCCAGGGACAGGGGGCGTTCGAGCAGTACTTC CASSQGQGAFEQYF
TRBJ2-1 TRBD2 - TRBV18 TGTGCCAGCTCACCACCGAGCGGGAACGGCTACAATGAGCAGTTCTTC CASSPPSGNGYNEQFF
TRBJ1-2 - once TRBV29-1 TGCAGCGTCCGGAAAGGGACCGGAGGGGGCTACACCTTC CSVRKGTGGGYTF
TRBJ1-2 - - TRBV29-1 TGCAGCGTGAAGACGGGAACTAACTATGGCTACACCTTC CSVKTGTNYGYTF
TRBJ2-1 - few TRBV23-1 TGCGCCAGCAGCTTGGGGCGATACGATGAGCAGTTCTTC CASSLGRYDEQFF
TRBJ2-4 - - TRBV6-8 TGTGCCAGCAGTTCACTAGCCAAAAACATTCAGTACTTC CASSSLAKNIQYF
TRBJ2-5 TRBD1 - TRBV19 TGTGCCAGTAGTATTCATGGGACAGGGATTGAACAAGAGACCCAGTACTTC CASSIHGTGIEQETQYF
TRBJ1-2 - few TRBV12-2 TGTGCCCAGGTCGACGGGGTACTGGCTAACTATGGCTACACCTTC CAQVDGVLANYGYTF
TRBJ2-7 - medium-sized TRBV30 TGTGCCTGGAGCATATGGGGTGGCTACGAGCAGTACTTC CAWSIWGGYEQYF
TRBJ2-2 - - TRBV6-8 TGTGCCAGCAAATCCGGCTCTTACACCGGGGAGCTGTTTTTT CASKSGSYTGELFF
TRBJ2-3 - many TRBV23-1 TGCGCCAGCACCCAAGGGGACGCAGATACGCAGTATTTT CASTQGDADTQYF
TRBJ1-4 - - TRBV19 TGTGCCAGTAGATCAGCGCCAGCTGCAACTAATGAAAAACTGTTTTTT CASRSAPAATNEKLFF
TRBJ1-6 - few TRBV28 TGTGCCAGCAGGATTAGCTCCTATAATTCACCCCTCCACTTT CASRISSYNSPLHF
TRBJ1-5 TRBD1 many TRBV6-8 TGTGCCAGCAGCGAACAGGGGTTTAGCAATCAGCCCCAGCATTTT CASSEQGFSNQPQHF
TRBJ1-1 - medium-sized TRBV11-3 TGTGCCAGCAGCCCCCGGACAGTCGGGGACACTGAAGCTTTCTTT CASSPRTVGDTEAFF
TRBJ1-2 - - TRBV19 TGTGCCAGTAGTACTAACGTCGTGGGGGCAGATGGCTACACCTTC CASSTNVVGADGYTF
TRBJ2-3 TRBD2 few TRBV11-3 TGTGCCAGCAGCTCCCCCCCCTTTCTCGAGCGGGGGATAAGCACAGATACGCAGTATTTT CASSSPPFLERGISTDTQYF
TRBJ1-1 - few TRBV5-1 TGCGCCAGCAGCATTCGCAGCGGGGGGAACACTGAAGCTTTCTTT CASSIRSGGNTEAFF
TRBJ2-7 TRBD1 - TRBV5-1 TGCGCCAGCAGCCCAAGACAGGGGTCCCACGAGCAGTACTTC CASSPRQGSHEQYF
TRBJ1-2 - - TRBV19 TGTGCCAGTAGTATTGACACTCAAAGCAGTGGCTACACCTTC CASSIDTQSSGYTF
TRBJ1-1 - few TRBV29-1 TGCAGCGGGATACGGGGTACGAACACTGAAGCTTTCTTT CSGIRGTNTEAFF
TRBJ2-1 TRBD2 medium-sized TRBV28 TGTGCCAGCAGCAAGACTAGCGGGGGGAATGAGCAGTTCTTC CASSKTSGGNEQFF
TRBJ1-5 - many TRBV7-8 TGTGCCAGCAGCTTATATTTCGGGGACTATAGCAATCAGCCCCAGCATTTT CASSLYFGDYSNQPQHF
TRBJ2-5 TRBD2 - TRBV15 TGTGCCACCAGCAGAGAACTAGCGGGGGTCCAAGAGACCCAGTACTTC CATSRELAGVQETQYF
TRBJ2-5 - - TRBV18 TGTGCCAGCTCACCACGCAGGGTGTGGGGAGAGACCCAGTACTTC CASSPRRVWGETQYF
TRBJ2-3 TRBD2 few TRBV12-5 TGTGCCAGCACGCCCCCTAGCGGAGATACGCAGTATTTT CASTPPSGDTQYF
TRBJ1-5 - - TRBV11-3 TGTGCCAGCAGCTTCGAGGTATACGATCAGCCCCAGCATTTT CASSFEVYDQPQHF
TRBJ1-2 - - TRBV28 TGTGCCAGCGACGGCTATAACTATGGCTACACCTTC CASDGYNYGYTF
TRBJ2-7 TRBD2 - TRBV18 TGTGCCAGCTCACCGGCTTCGAAGCGGGGGAACCACGAGCAGTACTTC CASSPASKRGNHEQYF
TRBJ1-1 - - TRBV5-1 TGCGCCAGCAGCTTGGATCAGGGACCCGAGCTGGTAGCTTTCTTT CASSLDQGPELVAFF
TRBJ2-5 TRBD1 - TRBV29-1 TGCAGCGTTGAGGGACAGAACCAAGAGACCCAGTACTTC CSVEGQNQETQYF
TRBJ2-7 TRBD1 - TRBV5-1 TGCGCCAGCAGCGCCCTCCCGGGACAGGACTACGAGCAGTACTTC CASSALPGQDYEQYF
TRBJ2-7 - many TRBV6-1 TGTGCCAGCAGTGAAGGAGCGGGTTTCTTCTCCTACGAGCAGTACTTC CASSEGAGFFSYEQYF
TRBJ1-5 TRBD1 medium-sized TRBV19 TGTGCCAGTAGTATGGTACAGGGGGTGTCTCAGCCCCAGCATTTT CASSMVQGVSQPQHF
TRBJ1-4 - - TRBV14 TGTGCCAGCAGCCCCGGATGGACGGATGAAAAACTGTTTTTT CASSPGWTDEKLFF
TRBJ1-4 - medium-sized TRBV11-3 TGTGCCAGCAGCTCGACTCTTGGTGGAATCGAAAAACTGTTTTTT CASSSTLGGIEKLFF
TRBJ2-7 - once TRBV19 TGTGCCAGTAGTGCGTCCTTCGGGTACGAGCAGTACTTC CASSASFGYEQYF